Listed here is a single T cell receptor beta chain. This entry comes from a study of blood T cell repertoires in COVID-19. CDR1 KGHSH and CDR2 LQKENI come from the germline V gene. V lost 4 bases and J lost 2, with 12 bases in between. The CDR3 loop spans 15 amino acids. Measured with immunoSEQ multiplex PCR; TCRdb has only the in-frame clones, and not every one. The sample gives over 110,000 clones, about 91% of which show up once; 25% to 35% is in the top ten. The chain has TRBV18 and TRBJ1-3, with D unclear. Sequencing used peripheral blood. This sequence originates from a human donor in a cohort sampled during active COVID-19. Here the CDR3 DNA reads TGTGCCAGCTCACGAGAGGGTCCCGCTGGAAACACCATATATTTT. Amino acids: CASSREGPAGNTIYF.